This TCR beta chain was recovered during a study of CD8 T cells in Susac syndrome. Sequencing of TCR beta drew on CD8+ and CD4+ T cells from blood. 0.5 to 1 ug RNA was reverse transcribed with random hexamers. TCRdb ran MiXCR on the immunoSEQ multiplex PCR reads and lists one entry per CDR3 protein. This table holds 180,000 or so distinct CDR3 sequences, about 94% found once. Input material: CD4+ T cells from PBMCs. The sequence was collected from a human donor in good health.

CDR3 loop: CSVEGGRGAFF. The CDR3 nucleotides are TGCAGCGTTGAGGGGGGTCGGGGGGCTTTCTTT. The genes are TRBV29-1 and TRBJ1-1; D is possibly TRBD1 (5 bases). Germline values: CDR1 SQVTM, CDR2 ANQGSEA. The CDR3 is 11 residues long. The V and J ends lost 3 bases and 11 bases respectively, with 13 bases between them.